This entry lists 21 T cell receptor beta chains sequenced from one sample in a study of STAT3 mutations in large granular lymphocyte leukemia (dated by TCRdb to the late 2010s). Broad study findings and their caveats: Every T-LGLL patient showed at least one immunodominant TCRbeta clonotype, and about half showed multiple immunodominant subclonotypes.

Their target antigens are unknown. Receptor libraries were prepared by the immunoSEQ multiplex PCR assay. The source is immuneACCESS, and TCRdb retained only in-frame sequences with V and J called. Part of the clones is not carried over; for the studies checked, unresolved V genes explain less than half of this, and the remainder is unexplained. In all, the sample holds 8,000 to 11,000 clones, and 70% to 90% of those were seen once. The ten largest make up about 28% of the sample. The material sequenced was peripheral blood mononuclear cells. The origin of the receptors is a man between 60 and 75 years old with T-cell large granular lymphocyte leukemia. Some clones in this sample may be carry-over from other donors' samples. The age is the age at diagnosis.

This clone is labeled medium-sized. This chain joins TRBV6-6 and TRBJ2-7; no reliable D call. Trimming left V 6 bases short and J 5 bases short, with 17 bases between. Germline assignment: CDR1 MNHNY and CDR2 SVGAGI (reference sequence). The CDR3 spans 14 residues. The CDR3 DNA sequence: TGTGCCAGCAGCCGTACAAAAGACAACCACGAGCAGTACTTC. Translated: CASSRTKDNHEQYF.

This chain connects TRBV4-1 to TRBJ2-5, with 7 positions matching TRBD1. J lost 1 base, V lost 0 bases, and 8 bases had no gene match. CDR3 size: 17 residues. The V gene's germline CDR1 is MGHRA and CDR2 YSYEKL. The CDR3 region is CASSQDPPGTVQETQYF. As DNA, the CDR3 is TGCGCCAGCAGCCAAGATCCGCCAGGGACAGTCCAAGAGACCCAGTACTTC.

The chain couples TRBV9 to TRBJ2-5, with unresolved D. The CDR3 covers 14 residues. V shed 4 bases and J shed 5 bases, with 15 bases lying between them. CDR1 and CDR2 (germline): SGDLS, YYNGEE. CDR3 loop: CASSFSLSGETQYF. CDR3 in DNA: TGTGCCAGCAGCTTTTCCCTGTCTGGGGAGACCCAGTACTTC.

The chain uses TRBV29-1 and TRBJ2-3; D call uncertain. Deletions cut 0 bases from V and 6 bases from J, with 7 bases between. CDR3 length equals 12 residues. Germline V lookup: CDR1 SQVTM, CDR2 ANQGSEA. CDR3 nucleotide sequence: TGCAGCGTTGAAGATGGGCGGGATACGCAGTATTTT. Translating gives CSVEDGRDTQYF.

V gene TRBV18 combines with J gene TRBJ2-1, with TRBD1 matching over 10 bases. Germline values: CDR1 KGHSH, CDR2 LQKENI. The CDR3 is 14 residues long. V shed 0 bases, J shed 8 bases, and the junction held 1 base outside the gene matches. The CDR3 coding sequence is TGTGCCAGCTCACCACCGGGGACAGGGGATGAGCAGTTCTTC. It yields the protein CASSPPGTGDEQFF.

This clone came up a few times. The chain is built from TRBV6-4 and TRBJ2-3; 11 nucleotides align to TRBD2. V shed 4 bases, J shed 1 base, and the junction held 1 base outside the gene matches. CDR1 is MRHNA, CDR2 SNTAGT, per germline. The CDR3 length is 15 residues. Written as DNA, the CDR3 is TGTGCCAGCAGTGTACTAGCGGGAGGCACAGATACGCAGTATTTT. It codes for CASSVLAGGTDTQYF.

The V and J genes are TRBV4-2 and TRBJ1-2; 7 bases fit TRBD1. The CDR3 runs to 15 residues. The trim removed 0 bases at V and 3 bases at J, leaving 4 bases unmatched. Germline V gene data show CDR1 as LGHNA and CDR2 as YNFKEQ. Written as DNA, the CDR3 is TGTGCCAGCAGCCAAGAGGCCAGGGGGGACTATGGCTACACCTTC. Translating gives CASSQEARGDYGYTF.

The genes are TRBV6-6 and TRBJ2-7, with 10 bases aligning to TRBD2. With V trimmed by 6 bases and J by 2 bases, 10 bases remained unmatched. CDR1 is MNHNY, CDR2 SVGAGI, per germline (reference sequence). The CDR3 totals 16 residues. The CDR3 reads CASSPTLAGGTYEQYF. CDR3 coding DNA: TGTGCCAGCAGCCCCACTTTAGCGGGAGGTACCTACGAGCAGTACTTC.

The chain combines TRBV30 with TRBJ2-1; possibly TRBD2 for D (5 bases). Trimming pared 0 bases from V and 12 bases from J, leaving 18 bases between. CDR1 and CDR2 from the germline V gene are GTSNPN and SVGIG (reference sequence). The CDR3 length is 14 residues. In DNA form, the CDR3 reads TGTGCCTGGAGTGTACTGGGTAGGAGGTCGGGGCAGTTCTTC. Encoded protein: CAWSVLGRRSGQFF.

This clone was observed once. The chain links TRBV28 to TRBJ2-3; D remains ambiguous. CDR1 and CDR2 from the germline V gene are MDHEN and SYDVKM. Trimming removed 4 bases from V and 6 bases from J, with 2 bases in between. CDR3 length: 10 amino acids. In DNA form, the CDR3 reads TGTGCCAGCAGTTCCGATACGCAGTATTTT. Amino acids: CASSSDTQYF.

CDR3 amino acids: CASSFRVAYNEQFF. The DNA for the CDR3 is TGTGCCAGCAGCTTTAGGGTTGCATACAATGAGCAGTTCTTC. This chain connects TRBV7-8 to TRBJ2-1; D gene unclear. The CDR3 extends over 14 amino acids. The germline V gene has CDR1 SGHVS and CDR2 FQNEAQ. The V end lost 3 bases, the J end lost 4 bases, and 10 bases lay between the germline ends.

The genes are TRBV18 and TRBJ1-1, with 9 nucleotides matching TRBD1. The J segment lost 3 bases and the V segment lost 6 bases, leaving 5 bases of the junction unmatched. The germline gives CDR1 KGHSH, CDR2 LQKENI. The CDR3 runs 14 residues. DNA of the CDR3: TGTGCCAGCTCTCCAGGACAGGGGCACACTGAAGCTTTCTTT. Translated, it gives CASSPGQGHTEAFF.

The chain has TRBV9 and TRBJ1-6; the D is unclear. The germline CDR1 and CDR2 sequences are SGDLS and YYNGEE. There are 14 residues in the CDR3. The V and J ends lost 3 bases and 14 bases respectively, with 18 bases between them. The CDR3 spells CASSAPGPPLTLHF. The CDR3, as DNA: TGTGCCAGCAGCGCTCCGGGCCCCCCCTTGACCCTCCACTTT.

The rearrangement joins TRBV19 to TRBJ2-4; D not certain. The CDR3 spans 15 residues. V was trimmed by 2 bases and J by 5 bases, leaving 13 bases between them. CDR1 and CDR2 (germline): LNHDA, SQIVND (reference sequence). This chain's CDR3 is CASSIKGSTQNIQYF. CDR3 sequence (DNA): TGTGCCAGTAGTATAAAGGGAAGTACCCAAAACATTCAGTACTTC.

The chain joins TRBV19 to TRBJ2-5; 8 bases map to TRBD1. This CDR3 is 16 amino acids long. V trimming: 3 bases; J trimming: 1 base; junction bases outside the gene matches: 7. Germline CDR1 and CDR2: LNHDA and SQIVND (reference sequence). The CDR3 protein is CASSILGGQGQETQYF. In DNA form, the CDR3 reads TGTGCCAGTAGTATTTTGGGCGGACAGGGCCAAGAGACCCAGTACTTC.

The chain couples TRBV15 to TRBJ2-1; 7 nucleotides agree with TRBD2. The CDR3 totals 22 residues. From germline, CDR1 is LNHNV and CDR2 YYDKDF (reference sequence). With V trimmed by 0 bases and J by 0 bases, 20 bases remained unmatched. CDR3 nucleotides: TGTGCCACCAGCAGAGAAGGAGGGTCGGGAACGGGAGGCCCCAGCTCCTACAATGAGCAGTTCTTC. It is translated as CATSREGGSGTGGPSSYNEQFF.

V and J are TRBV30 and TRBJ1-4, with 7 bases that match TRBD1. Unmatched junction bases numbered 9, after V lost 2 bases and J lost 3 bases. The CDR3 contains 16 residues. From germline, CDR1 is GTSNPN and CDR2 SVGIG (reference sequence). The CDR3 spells CAWSPLQGGSNEKLFF. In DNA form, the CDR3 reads TGTGCCTGGAGTCCCCTCCAGGGGGGATCTAATGAAAAACTGTTTTTT. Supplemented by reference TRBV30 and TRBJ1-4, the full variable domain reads SQTIHQWPATLVQPVGSPLSLECTVEGTSNPNLYWYRQAAGRGLQLLFYSVGIGQISSEVPQNLSASRPQDRQFILSSKKLLLSDSGFYLCAWSPLQGGSNEKLFFGSGTQLSVL.

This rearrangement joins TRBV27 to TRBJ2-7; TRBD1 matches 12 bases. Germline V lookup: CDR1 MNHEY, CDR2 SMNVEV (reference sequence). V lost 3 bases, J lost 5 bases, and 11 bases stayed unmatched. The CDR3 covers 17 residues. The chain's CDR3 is CASSFTPPGQGANEQYF. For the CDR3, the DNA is TGTGCCAGCAGTTTTACCCCGCCGGGACAGGGGGCCAACGAGCAGTACTTC.

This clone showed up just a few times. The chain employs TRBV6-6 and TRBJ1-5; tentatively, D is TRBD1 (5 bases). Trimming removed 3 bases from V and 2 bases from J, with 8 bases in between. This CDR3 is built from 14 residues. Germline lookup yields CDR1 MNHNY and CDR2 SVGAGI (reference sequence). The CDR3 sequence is CASSYIQGNQPQHF. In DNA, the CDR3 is TGTGCCAGCAGTTATATACAGGGCAATCAGCCCCAGCATTTT.

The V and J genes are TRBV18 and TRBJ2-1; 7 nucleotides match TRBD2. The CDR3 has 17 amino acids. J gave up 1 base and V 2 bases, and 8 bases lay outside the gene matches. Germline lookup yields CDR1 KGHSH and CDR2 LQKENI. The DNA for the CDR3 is TGTGCCAGCTCACCAGCAGGGATGCGGGAGTCCTACAATGAGCAGTTCTTC. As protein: CASSPAGMRESYNEQFF.

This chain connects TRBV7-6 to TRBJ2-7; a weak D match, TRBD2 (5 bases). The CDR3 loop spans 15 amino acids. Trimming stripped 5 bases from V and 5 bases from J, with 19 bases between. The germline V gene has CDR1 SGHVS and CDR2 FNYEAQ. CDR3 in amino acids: CASSPGGGQWHEQYF. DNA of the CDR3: TGTGCCAGCAGCCCCGGAGGCGGCCAATGGCACGAGCAGTACTTC.